One and the same sample provided the 16 T cell receptor beta chains below, sequenced in a study of OX40 agonist ivuxolimab in advanced cancers. Profiling relied on immunoSEQ multiplex PCR, and the TCRdb table lists in-frame clones only, not all of them. The data contain around 57,000 clones, 80% to 90% of them seen just once; the ten biggest clones take up 2.4%. The sequencing here drew on CD4+ or CD8+ T cells sorted from blood, taken in a trial of the OX40 agonist ivuxolimab. The receptors were sampled from an adult with an advanced solid tumor such as melanoma, head and neck, liver or kidney cancer.

The V and J genes are TRBV18 and TRBJ1-4, with D uncertain. V was shortened by 5 bases and J by 0 bases, with 16 bases between the two germline ends. CDR1 and CDR2 (germline): KGHSH, LQKENI. The CDR3 loop spans 17 amino acids. DNA of the CDR3: TGTGCCAGCTCAAAACAGCATATCGGGGCAACTAATGAAAAACTGTTTTTT. Translation gives CASSKQHIGATNEKLFF.

Points on this clone: Relative to the germline gene, one junction end is altered; a read error may explain this. The chain combines TRBV6-5 with TRBJ1-2; 7 bases match TRBD1. From germline, CDR1 is MNHEY and CDR2 SVGAGI. This CDR3 is built from 12 residues. CDR3 bases: TGTGCCAGCAGTCCTCTTCAAGGGGGCACCCACTTC. Encoded protein: CASSPLQGGTHF.

The chain couples TRBV6-6 to TRBJ1-4; unclear D gene. The CDR3 runs to 14 residues. Trimming removed 0 bases at V and 1 base at J, with 3 bases between. Germline values: CDR1 MNHNY, CDR2 SVGAGI (reference sequence). CDR3 in amino acids: CASSYSVTNEKLFF. The CDR3 nucleotides are TGTGCCAGCAGTTACTCGGTAACTAATGAAAAACTGTTTTTT.

V is TRBV4-1 and J is TRBJ1-4; TRBD1 might be the D (6 bases). The CDR3 contains 17 residues. Germline CDR1 reads MGHRA; CDR2 reads YSYEKL. V dropped 2 bases and J dropped 7 bases, with 20 bases sitting between them. The CDR3 sequence: CASSQTVRSGESEKLFF. For the CDR3, the DNA is TGCGCCAGCAGCCAAACGGTTCGGTCAGGGGAAAGTGAAAAACTGTTTTTT.

V is TRBV2 and J is TRBJ2-7; TRBD1 matches 8 bases. The germline gives CDR1 SNHLY, CDR2 FYNNEI. Losses at the gene ends were 5 bases for V and 3 bases for J; bases not matched to a gene: 3. This CDR3 has 13 residues. The CDR3 protein is CASSQTGDYEQYF. In DNA, the CDR3 is TGTGCCAGCAGTCAGACAGGGGACTACGAGCAGTACTTC.

The chain combines TRBV19 with TRBJ1-5; D is possibly TRBD1 (6 bases). The CDR3 sequence is 15 residues long. V lost 5 bases and J 6 bases, leaving 17 bases between the germline ends. In germline, CDR1 is LNHDA, CDR2 SQIVND (reference sequence). The CDR3 region has the DNA TGTGCCAGTAGTGCCTCACAGGGATGGAGTCAGCCCCAGCATTTT. Translation gives CASSASQGWSQPQHF.

The J gene is TRBJ2-5, the V gene TRBV7-6; TRBD1 agrees at 7 bases. The germline V gene has CDR1 SGHVS and CDR2 FNYEAQ. Trimming cost V 1 base and J 7 bases; bases outside gene matches: 9. The CDR3 has 15 amino acids. The CDR3 nucleotides are TGTGCCAGCAGCTTAGGCCGACAGGGAAAATTGACCCAGTACTTC. Amino acids: CASSLGRQGKLTQYF.

The chain is built from TRBV7-3 and TRBJ1-6, with D tentatively TRBD1 (5 bases). Germline V gene sequence: CDR1 SGHTA, CDR2 FQGTGA. CDR3 length: 14 residues. The germline V and J ends were trimmed by 2 bases and 10 bases, with 12 bases remaining between them. The CDR3 protein is CASSLGDSNSPLHF. DNA of the CDR3: TGTGCCAGCAGCTTAGGAGACAGCAACTCACCCCTCCACTTT.

The V gene is TRBV29-1, the J gene TRBJ2-1; TRBD1 might be the D (5 bases). V lost 1 base to trimming and J lost 1 base, with 5 bases between them. The germline CDR1 and CDR2 sequences are SQVTM and ANQGSEA. The CDR3 covers 13 residues. CDR3 nucleotide sequence: TGCAGCGTTGAAGGGACATCCTACAATGAGCAGTTCTTC. Translating it yields CSVEGTSYNEQFF.

This clone showed up just once. This rearrangement joins TRBV6-1 to TRBJ2-1, with D tentatively TRBD1 (6 bases). This CDR3 spans 14 amino acids. The V and J ends lost 3 bases and 10 bases respectively, with 16 bases between them. Germline V CDR1 and CDR2: MNHNS, SASEGT. CDR3 amino acids: CASSDRDTRDEQFF. CDR3 in DNA: TGTGCCAGCAGTGACAGGGACACCCGAGACGAGCAGTTCTTC.

This sequence joins TRBV4-1 and TRBJ1-2, with D unresolved. V lost 1 base to trimming and J lost 8 bases, with 11 bases between them. The CDR3 runs 13 residues. Germline V lookup: CDR1 MGHRA, CDR2 YSYEKL. The CDR3 DNA reads TGCGCCAGCAGCCAAGCTGGCCTGGGGGGCTACACCTTC. It is translated as CASSQAGLGGYTF.

The chain employs TRBV27 and TRBJ2-7, with TRBD1 matching over 11 bases. The CDR3 has 16 residues. The ends lost 2 bases at V and 5 bases at J; junction bases unmatched: 8. Germline V CDR1 and CDR2: MNHEY, SMNVEV (reference sequence). The CDR3 DNA reads as TGTGCCAGCAGTTTAATGGAGGACAGGGGGCAGGACGAGCAGTACTTC. Translation: CASSLMEDRGQDEQYF.

V gene TRBV19 combines with J gene TRBJ1-1; D is perhaps TRBD1 (6 bases). The CDR3 runs to 15 residues. Germline V gene lookup returns CDR1 LNHDA and CDR2 SQIVND (reference sequence). The V gene lost 3 bases and the J gene lost 5 bases, with 16 bases spanning the gap. CDR3 bases: TGTGCCAGTAGTATCCCGGCAGGGGTGAGGACTGAAGCTTTCTTT. This encodes CASSIPAGVRTEAFF.

This chain uses TRBV4-2 with TRBJ1-6, with D possibly TRBD1 on 5 matching bases. V lost 0 bases and J lost 7, with 16 bases in between. The CDR3 runs to 17 residues. CDR1 and CDR2 (germline): LGHNA, YNFKEQ. The CDR3 loop is CASSQDPGRGANSPLHF. For the CDR3, the DNA is TGTGCCAGCAGCCAAGATCCAGGGAGGGGTGCGAATTCACCCCTCCACTTT.

J is TRBJ1-1 and V is TRBV18; no definite D call. The CDR3 totals 15 residues. The V end lost 3 bases, the J end lost 1 base, and 12 bases lay between the germline ends. Per germline, CDR1 KGHSH and CDR2 LQKENI. The CDR3 reads CASSPEMDGNTEAFF. CDR3 in DNA: TGTGCCAGCTCACCGGAAATGGACGGGAACACTGAAGCTTTCTTT.

This clone was recorded once. This rearrangement joins TRBV5-1 to TRBJ2-1, with 9 positions matching TRBD2. Losses at the gene ends were 2 bases for V and 7 bases for J; bases not matched to a gene: 7. The CDR3 contains 15 residues. CDR1 and CDR2 (germline): SGHRS, YFSETQ. CDR3 coding DNA: TGCGCCAGCAGCTTAGTAGCGGGGGCGAGGAATGAGCAGTTCTTC. Encoded protein: CASSLVAGARNEQFF.